This T cell receptor (beta chain) is drawn from a study of healthy donors' naive CD4 and CD8 T cells. The CDR3 runs to 12 residues. The germline V gene has CDR1 SQVTM and CDR2 ANQGSEA. The germline V and J ends were trimmed by 2 bases and 4 bases, with 8 bases remaining between them. Each TCR library used around 540 ng of total RNA and a linear amplification protocol. TCRdb analysed the reads with MiXCR anew, one entry per CDR3 protein. Of 150,000 to 200,000 distinct CDR3 sequences listed, over 60% are singletons. The material sequenced was naive CD4+ and CD8+ T cells sorted from blood, pooled from several donors. This clonotype originated in a pool of human donors in good health; the sample pools cells from several healthy donors. This chain links TRBV29-1 with TRBJ1-2; D remains ambiguous. CDR3 DNA sequence: TGCAGCGTTGAAAGGGTTGGCTATGGCTACACCTTC. It yields the protein CSVERVGYGYTF.